The present entry profiles one T cell receptor beta chain with its context. Its cognate antigen is unknown. TCRdb reprocessed the reads via MiXCR and lists one record per CDR3 protein. The table lists around 710,000 distinct CDR3 sequences, roughly 28% of them singletons. CDR1 KGHSH and CDR2 LQKENI come from the germline V gene. With 2 bases removed from V and 6 bases from J, the gap between germline ends came to 12 bases. The CDR3 length is 14 residues. The data derive from a study of T cell repertoires in cytomegalovirus infection. Whole-study context: Both recently identified HLA-C-restricted and well-studied HLA-B-restricted CMV epitopes were used in the study. The study's findings and limits: HLA-C-restricted CMV clonotypes gave the most frequent clonotype in two of eight donors.

The sample consisted of cultured CD8+ T cells from PBMCs, taken from culture after CMV antigen stimulation. The sequence came from a human donor in good health (CMV status not recorded). Some clones in this sample may be carry-over from other donors' samples. J is TRBJ2-3 and V is TRBV18, with D unclear. DNA of the CDR3: TGTGCCAGCTCACCAACTGACGACACTGATACGCAGTATTTT. Translating gives CASSPTDDTDTQYF.